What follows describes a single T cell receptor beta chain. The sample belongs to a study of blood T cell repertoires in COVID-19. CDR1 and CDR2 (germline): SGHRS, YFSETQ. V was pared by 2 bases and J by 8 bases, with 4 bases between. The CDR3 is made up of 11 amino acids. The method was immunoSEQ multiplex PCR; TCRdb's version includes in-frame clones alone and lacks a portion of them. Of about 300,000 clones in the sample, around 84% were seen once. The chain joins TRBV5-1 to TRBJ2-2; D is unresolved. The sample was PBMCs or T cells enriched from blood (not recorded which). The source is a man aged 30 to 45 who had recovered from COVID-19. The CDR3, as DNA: TGCGCCAGCAGCTTTCCGGGGGAGCTGTTTTTT. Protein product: CASSFPGELFF.